This TCR beta chain originates from a study of CD8 T cells in Susac syndrome. The CDR3 has 15 residues. V was clipped by 5 bases and J by 9 bases; unmatched bases: 12. Looked up from germline, CDR1 is LGHDT and CDR2 is YNNKEL (reference sequence). After extraction with the RNeasy kit, about 0.45 to 1 ug of the RNA was reverse transcribed using random hexamers. The authors amplified TCR beta CDR3 across 54 Vbeta and 13 Jbeta using immunoSEQ multiplex PCR. TCRdb analysed the immunoSEQ multiplex PCR reads with MiXCR anew, one entry per CDR3 protein. The sample lists about 140,000 distinct CDR3 sequences, around 95% seen once, with 0.065% to 0.095% in the top ten. Blood CD8+ and CD4+ T cells underwent high-throughput TCR beta sequencing. Patients with Susac syndrome met diagnostic criteria defined recently for definite or probable disease.

V usage is TRBV3-1 and J usage is TRBJ2-3; TRBD2 matches 9 bases. Sequencing was carried out using CD4+ T cells from PBMCs. This TCR was sampled from a human donor with Susac syndrome. The CDR3 is CASSSTGVAGVTQYF. The CDR3 nucleotides read TGTGCCAGCAGCTCGACCGGAGTAGCGGGAGTCACGCAGTATTTT.